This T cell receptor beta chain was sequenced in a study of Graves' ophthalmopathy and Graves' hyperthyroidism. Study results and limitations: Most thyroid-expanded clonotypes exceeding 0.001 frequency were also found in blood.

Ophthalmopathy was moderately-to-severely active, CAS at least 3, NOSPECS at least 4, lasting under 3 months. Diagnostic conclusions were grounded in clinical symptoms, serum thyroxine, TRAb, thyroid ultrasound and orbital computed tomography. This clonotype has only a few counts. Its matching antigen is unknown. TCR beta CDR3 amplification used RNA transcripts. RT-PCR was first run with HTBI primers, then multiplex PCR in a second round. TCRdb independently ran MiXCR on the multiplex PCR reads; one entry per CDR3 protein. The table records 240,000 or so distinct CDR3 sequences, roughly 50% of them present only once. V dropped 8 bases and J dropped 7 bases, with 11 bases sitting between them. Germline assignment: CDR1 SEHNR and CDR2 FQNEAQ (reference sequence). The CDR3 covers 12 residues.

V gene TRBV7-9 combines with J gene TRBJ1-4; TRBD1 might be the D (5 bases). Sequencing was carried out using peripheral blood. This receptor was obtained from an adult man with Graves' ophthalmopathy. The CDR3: CASSIGGEKLFF. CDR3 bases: TGTGCCAGCTCCATTGGGGGTGAAAAACTGTTTTTT.